This TCR beta chain is from a study of shared clonotypes between healthy human individuals. The data were produced by immunoSEQ multiplex PCR, yet TCRdb's version contains in-frame clones alone and is incomplete. The table records about 2,500,000 clones, just over 90% of them present only once. There were no recent acute infections or vaccinations among the donors, who were healthy HIV-negative adults. About this clone itself: Its matching antigen is unknown.

The study's findings and limits: Memory subsets had estimated richness that was generally smaller than that of naive subsets. Non-shared clonotypes showed lower generation probabilities than clonotypes common to all four donors. Limitation of the genetic and exposure-history diversity represented came from the few donors.

This TCR was sampled from a man between 18 and 35 years old in good health. The sequencing input was naive CD4+ T cells sorted from blood. Sample subset: CD45RA+ positively selected.

CDR3 residues: CASSLRHLGTSGNTIYF. The CDR3, as DNA: TGTGCCAGTAGTTTACGACACCTCGGGACATCGGGAAACACCATATATTTT. The chain combines TRBV19 with TRBJ1-3, with D possibly being TRBD1 (6 bases). V lost 5 bases, J lost 4 bases, and 21 bases lay in between. CDR3 length equals 17 residues. Looked up from germline, CDR1 is LNHDA and CDR2 is SQIVND (reference sequence).